The present T cell receptor beta chain was sequenced within a study of PD-1 blockade in classical Hodgkin lymphoma. In regard to this clone: Its antigen is unknown.

Clones were read by immunoSEQ multiplex PCR, and TCRdb kept only the in-frame ones, dropping some. Among 35,000 to 40,000 clones listed, 88% were seen once. Every patient experienced relapse after autologous stem cell transplantation, and brentuximab vedotin exposure varied. The CDR3 length is 16 residues. V was clipped by 6 bases and J by 1 base, with 17 bases between them. In germline, CDR1 is MNHEY, CDR2 SMNVEV (reference sequence). The study, taken as a whole, reports: In CD4+ cells, TCR diversity went up significantly by C4D1, but in CD8+ cells it did not. Repertoire differences lack defined causes, possibly disease activity or prior therapy. Complete responders possessed baseline diversity comparable to newly diagnosed patients. Baseline TCR diversity was reportedly lower in newly diagnosed patients than in healthy donors. It was reported as lower still in relapsed/refractory patients.

The chain is built from TRBV27 and TRBJ2-3; weak D call: TRBD1 (6 bases). The material sequenced was peripheral blood mononuclear cells (PBMCs), taken before the second cycle of nivolumab. The source is a human donor with classical Hodgkin lymphoma. In nucleotides, the CDR3 is TGTGCCAGCAGCTGGGGCGGGTGGGGGCGCACAGATACGCAGTATTTT. Amino acid sequence: CASSWGGWGRTDTQYF.